A selection of T cell receptor beta chains follows, all from one sample in a study of early T cells in non-severe SARS-CoV-2 infection. TCRdb redid the calling of the 5' RACE reads with MiXCR, one entry per CDR3 protein. This repertoire shows 65,000 to 95,000 distinct CDR3 sequences, less than 20% found once; its top ten account for about 3%. Sequencing was carried out using whole blood. These receptors all come from an adult who was a healthcare worker with PCR-confirmed SARS-CoV-2 infection or an uninfected control (not recorded which). Each CDR3 is given with its conserved first and last residue.

>TRBV30|TRBJ2-1|14
CAWSGVSSYNEQFF
>TRBV6-1|TRBJ2-7|17
CASSEARTGLLSYEQYF
>TRBV6-6|TRBJ1-1|16
CASSYRHIPVNAEAFF
>TRBV19|TRBJ1-1|15
CASTPLRTGLAEAFF
>TRBV27|TRBJ1-1|19
CASTRYTLGTGELNTEAFF
>TRBV7-7|TRBJ2-2|16
CASSLEMGTHTGELFF
>TRBV24-1|TRBJ2-1|17
CATSETWTGGVYNEQFF
>TRBV9|TRBJ1-2|14
CASSVGGASYGYTF
>TRBV20-1|TRBJ2-5|14
CSARVRRNQETQYF
>TRBV5-1|TRBJ2-7|17
CASSSSRAGVGTDEQYF
>TRBV11-2|TRBJ2-3|17
CASSLESGARSTDTQYF
>TRBV18|TRBJ1-4|14
CASSPGQGNEKLFF
>TRBV18|TRBJ1-5|14
CASSLGGGQVEQHF
>TRBV20-1|TRBJ2-1|13
CSAREFRGNEQFF
>TRBV11-1|TRBJ2-5|16
CASSLVRTANEETQYF
>TRBV4-1|TRBJ1-5|17
CASSWGVAPGQNQPQHF
>TRBV7-8|TRBJ2-1|14
CASSLEALYNEQFF
>TRBV13|TRBJ2-7|13
CASSLGAAPEQYF
>TRBV25-1|TRBJ2-7|18
CASPRQDRGRKGSYEQYF
>TRBV18|TRBJ2-7|11
CASSYRGEQYF
>TRBV5-1|TRBJ2-1|17
CASSLARLQGAYNEQFF
>TRBV18|TRBJ2-7|12
CASSPTVYEQYF
>TRBV7-2|TRBJ2-5|14
CASSRGGARETQYF
>TRBV4-2|TRBJ2-7|14
CASSQLATLAEQYF
>TRBV2|TRBJ2-7|18
CASGMARDRGQRAYEQYF
>TRBV11-3|TRBJ1-4|14
CASSLGRADEKLFF